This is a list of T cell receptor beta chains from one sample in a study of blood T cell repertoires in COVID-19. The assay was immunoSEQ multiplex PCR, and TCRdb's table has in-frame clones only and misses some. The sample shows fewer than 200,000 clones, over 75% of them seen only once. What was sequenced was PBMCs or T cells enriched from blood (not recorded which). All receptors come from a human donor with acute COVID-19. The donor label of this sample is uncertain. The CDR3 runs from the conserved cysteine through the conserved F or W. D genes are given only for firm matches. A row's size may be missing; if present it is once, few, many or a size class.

CSVEGTGGARTEAFF	TGCAGCGTTGAGGGCACAGGGGGCGCGAGAACTGAAGCTTTCTTT	NA	TRBD1	TRBJ1-1	TRBV29-1
CASSRQGAGEQYF	TGTGCCAGCAGTCGACAGGGGGCGGGCGAGCAGTACTTC	NA	TRBD1	TRBJ2-7	TRBV12-3/TRBV12-4
CASSIPTGLGNEQFF	TGTGCCAGTAGTATCCCTACAGGGCTCGGGAATGAGCAGTTCTTC	NA	NA	TRBJ2-1	TRBV19
CAWTGKGYEQYF	TGTGCCTGGACAGGGAAGGGCTACGAGCAGTACTTC	NA	NA	TRBJ2-7	TRBV30
CASSQDSGGAQETQYF	TGTGCCAGCAGCCAAGATTCGGGGGGGGCACAAGAGACCCAGTACTTC	NA	TRBD2	TRBJ2-5	TRBV3-1/TRBV3-2
CASSPGHSGANVLTF	TGCGCCAGCAGCCCCGGACACTCTGGGGCCAACGTCCTGACTTTC	NA	NA	TRBJ2-6	TRBV4-1
CATEQGRSNQPQHF	TGTGCCACCGAGCAGGGTAGGAGCAATCAGCCCCAGCATTTT	NA	NA	TRBJ1-5	TRBV24-1
CASSYLSGGASDEQFF	TGTGCCAGCAGTTACCTTAGCGGGGGGGCCTCGGATGAGCAGTTCTTC	NA	TRBD2	TRBJ2-1	TRBV6-2/TRBV6-3
CASSQGALQGYGYTF	TGCGCCAGCAGCCAGGGCGCCCTGCAGGGTTATGGCTACACCTTC	once	NA	TRBJ1-2	TRBV4-1
CASSPRGGGEISNQPQHF	TGTGCCAGCAGCCCACGCGGGGGGGGCGAGATTAGCAATCAGCCCCAGCATTTT	NA	NA	TRBJ1-5	TRBV5-5
CASSLTSGGASETQYF	TGTGCCAGCAGCTTAACTAGCGGGGGGGCAAGCGAGACCCAGTACTTC	NA	TRBD2	TRBJ2-5	TRBV7-2
CASSEGPASNEQFF	TGTGCCAGCAGTGAAGGCCCAGCGTCCAATGAGCAGTTCTTC	once	NA	TRBJ2-1	TRBV6-1
CASSLSSGGVHEQYF	TGTGCCAGCAGCTTATCTAGCGGGGGAGTTCACGAGCAGTACTTC	NA	TRBD2	TRBJ2-7	TRBV7-2
CASSLARGSTDTQYF	TGTGCCAGCAGCTTAGCGCGGGGTTCAACAGATACGCAGTATTTT	NA	NA	TRBJ2-3	TRBV7-9
CASSKGLAGGYEQYF	TGTGCCAGCAGCAAAGGACTAGCGGGGGGCTACGAGCAGTACTTC	NA	NA	TRBJ2-7	TRBV21-1
CASKAFSGDPEAFF	TGTGCCAGCAAGGCCTTCAGCGGAGACCCTGAAGCTTTCTTT	NA	NA	TRBJ1-1	TRBV2
CASAWEGVDTEAFF	TGTGCCAGCGCTTGGGAGGGGGTGGACACTGAAGCTTTCTTT	NA	NA	TRBJ1-1	TRBV13
CASSPRAGDTYEQYF	TGTGCCAGCTCACCACGGGCCGGGGATACCTACGAGCAGTACTTC	NA	NA	TRBJ2-7	TRBV18
CASSFNRDRKQYF	TGTGCCAGCAGTTTCAACAGGGATAGGAAGCAGTACTTC	NA	NA	TRBJ2-7	TRBV27
CASRPGTTYGYTF	TGTGCCAGCAGACCTGGGACTACCTATGGCTACACCTTC	NA	NA	TRBJ1-2	TRBV6-2/TRBV6-3
CASEETQYF	TGTGCCAGCGAAGAGACGCAGTATTTT	NA	NA	TRBJ2-3	TRBV3-1/TRBV3-2
CSAQGDRSSYNEQFF	TGCAGCGCACAGGGAGATAGAAGCTCCTACAATGAGCAGTTCTTC	NA	NA	TRBJ2-1	TRBV29-1
CSAVDGLGGAFF	TGCAGCGCTGTGGACGGACTAGGGGGAGCTTTCTTT	NA	NA	TRBJ1-1	TRBV29-1
CASSVLSSGGPFNEQFF	TGTGCCAGCAGTGTCCTCTCTAGCGGGGGGCCGTTCAATGAGCAGTTCTTC	NA	TRBD2	TRBJ2-1	TRBV27
CAWSTVSPGKLFF	TGTGCCTGGAGTACGGTGTCCCCGGGAAAACTGTTTTTT	NA	NA	TRBJ1-4	TRBV30
CASSRGQANIQYF	TGTGCCAGCAGCCGGGGACAGGCAAACATTCAGTACTTC	NA	TRBD1	TRBJ2-4	TRBV14
CASSLLAGAETQYF	TGTGCCAGCAGTCTACTAGCGGGGGCAGAGACCCAGTACTTC	NA	TRBD2	TRBJ2-5	TRBV6-2/TRBV6-3